The subject of this entry is one T cell receptor (beta chain). Followed over time, Seattle patients had been enrolled while infection was active. Authors' processing steps: Estimation of nucleated cell counts was performed using reference gene primer amplification. Assay: immunoSEQ multiplex PCR; the TCRdb copy retains only in-frame clones and omits some. The V and J calls and the clone size are those of that table, but D and trimming were determined from the DNA. The sample lists about 49,000 clones; 87% were seen once. The data derive from a study of blood T cell repertoires in COVID-19. Study-level background: Samples came from the United States, Italy and Spain, spanning acute and convalescent COVID-19.

The CDR3 consists of 15 residues. Germline CDR1 SGHRS, CDR2 YFSETQ. Unmatched junction bases numbered 7, after V lost 4 bases and J lost 1 base. The sequenced sample was peripheral blood. This sequence joins TRBV5-1 and TRBJ1-2, with 7 nucleotides matching TRBD1. The TCR sequence derives from a woman aged 80 or over with COVID-19, enrolled during active disease. The chain's CDR3 is CASSGGTAINYGYTF. For the CDR3, the DNA is TGCGCCAGCAGCGGCGGGACAGCGATTAACTATGGCTACACCTTC.